Listed below are T cell receptor beta chains from one sample, sequenced in a study of ipilimumab plus nivolumab after autologous stem cell transplantation. The table came from immunoSEQ multiplex PCR; TCRdb's copy has only in-frame clones and leaves some out. Here the sample spans 43,000 or so clones, around nine tenths being singletons. The sample in question was PBMCs, obtained in a trial of ipilimumab plus nivolumab as post-transplant consolidation. All receptors come from a male donor with multiple myeloma. CDR3s include the opening cysteine and the closing phenylalanine or tryptophan. The order of the fields is clone size, J gene, V gene, D gene, CDR3 DNA, CDR3 protein. D genes are given only for firm matches. Expanded clones are given a class, and other clones once, few, many or no size at all.

NA | TRBJ1-2 | TRBV5-4 | TRBD1 | TGTGCCAGCAGCCCGGGACAGCATTCGGACTATGGCTACACCTTC | CASSPGQHSDYGYTF
NA | TRBJ2-5 | TRBV5-4 | NA | TGTGCCAGCAGCTTGGCCTCGGGGGCCCGGGAGACCCAGTACTTC | CASSLASGARETQYF
NA | TRBJ2-1 | TRBV5-1 | TRBD2 | TGCGCCAGCAGCACCTGGACTAGGGGTGCCAATGAGCAGTTCTTC | CASSTWTRGANEQFF
NA | TRBJ1-1 | TRBV6-1 | NA | TGTGCCAGCAGTCCACAGGGAATTGAAGCTTTCTTT | CASSPQGIEAFF
once | TRBJ2-3 | TRBV9 | NA | TGTGCCAGCAGCGTCCACACAGATACGCAGTATTTT | CASSVHTDTQYF
NA | TRBJ2-7 | TRBV7-6 | NA | TGTGCCAGCAGCTTAGATAGGCCCTGGGTGGCCTACGAGCAGTACTTC | CASSLDRPWVAYEQYF
NA | TRBJ1-2 | TRBV4-3 | NA | TGCGCCAGCAGCCAAGATTTCGACGGATTCTATGGCTACACCTTC | CASSQDFDGFYGYTF
NA | TRBJ1-1 | TRBV10-1 | TRBD1 | TGCGCCAGCAGCCTGACGGGACAGTCTACTGAAGCTTTCTTT | CASSLTGQSTEAFF
NA | TRBJ2-2 | TRBV21-1 | NA | TGTGCCAGCAGCAATCCGGGGAACACCGGGGAGCTGTTTTTT | CASSNPGNTGELFF
NA | TRBJ1-4 | TRBV7-6 | NA | TGTGCCAGCAGCCCGGTAGTGGGCGGGGATACACTGTTTTTT | CASSPVVGGDTLFF
NA | TRBJ2-3 | TRBV5-6 | NA | TGTGCCAGCAGCTGGGGGGACCCTGTTACAGATACGCAGTATTTT | CASSWGDPVTDTQYF